The 32 T cell receptor beta chains reported below all come from one sample, sequenced in a study of T cells in women clearing cervical HPV infection. Clones were sequenced by immunoSEQ multiplex PCR, and TCRdb holds only the in-frame ones, with some missing. This listing includes tens of thousands of clones. Sequencing was performed on blood buffy coat. These receptors were collected from a woman aged 18-69 years with a cervical HPV16 infection that either progressed to CIN3+ or cleared (not recorded which).

Worth noting for this clone: The CDR3 end lies 3 residues beyond the end of the read and is filled in from the germline J gene. The J gene is TRBJ2-5, the V gene TRBV3-1 (or the pseudogene TRBV3-2); 8 bases agree with TRBD2. The CDR3 loop spans 16 amino acids. Germline trimming cut 3 bases from V and 5 bases from J; bases unmatched to any gene: 11. From germline, CDR1 is LGHDT and CDR2 YNNKEL (reference sequence). The covered CDR3 bases are TGTGCCAGCAGCCAGCCAACGGGGGGGATCGGGGAGACC. It translates to CASSQPTGGIGET. The CDR3 as a whole reads CASSQPTGGIGETQYF.

In the case of this clone: The read halts 3 residues ahead of the CDR3 end, with the missing end drawn from the germline J gene. The genes are TRBV18 and TRBJ1-4; weak D call: TRBD1 (5 bases). The CDR3 extends over 14 amino acids. From germline, CDR1 is KGHSH and CDR2 LQKENI. V was trimmed by 4 bases and J by 3 bases, leaving 9 bases between them. The CDR3 sequence: CASSQLQANEKLFF. The CDR3 DNA, read in part, is TGTGCCAGCTCACAGCTACAGGCTAATGAAAAA.

Remarks on this clone: Sequencing ends 3 residues short of the CDR3 end; the germline J gene provides the rest. The V call is TRBV2, the J call TRBJ2-2; D might be TRBD1 (5 bases). The CDR3 runs to 15 residues. The germline V gene has CDR1 SNHLY and CDR2 FYNNEI. Trimming removed 4 bases at V and 3 bases at J, with 12 bases between. Incomplete CDR3 DNA: TGTGCCAGCAGTGCCCAGGGTACGGACACCGGGGAG. It translates to CASSAQGTDTGE. The whole CDR3 protein reads CASSAQGTDTGELFF.

In the case of this clone: The read ends 3 residues shy of where the CDR3 ends; the end is completed using the germline J gene. The V call is TRBV7-9, the J call TRBJ2-3; D is unresolved. V was clipped by 4 bases and J by 4 bases, with 6 bases between them. The germline CDR1 and CDR2 sequences are SEHNR and FQNEAQ (reference sequence). CDR3 length equals 12 residues. CDR3 region: CASSWQADTQYF. The part of the CDR3 DNA that was read is TGTGCCAGCAGCTGGCAGGCAGATACG.

For this clone: The sequence runs out 3 residues before the end of the CDR3; the remainder is reconstructed from the germline J gene. V and J are TRBV2 and TRBJ2-1; D might be TRBD1 (6 bases). Per germline, CDR1 SNHLY and CDR2 FYNNEI. CDR3 length: 15 residues. V dropped 4 bases and J dropped 4 bases, with 14 bases sitting between them. CDR3 DNA, as far as it was read: TGTGCCAGCAGTGCGGACAGAGGTGGGTACAATGAG. Protein product: CASSADRGGYNE. The whole CDR3 sequence reads CASSADRGGYNEQFF.

Turning to this clone: With the read ending 3 residues before the CDR3 end, the germline J gene is used to fill in that end. The V and J genes are TRBV5-1 and TRBJ2-7; 8 positions agree with TRBD1. CDR1 and CDR2 (germline): SGHRS, YFSETQ. This CDR3 comprises 15 residues. Losses at the gene ends were 0 bases for V and 4 bases for J; bases not matched to a gene: 6. This CDR3 reads CASSLGSRGPYEQYF. The CDR3 bases that were read are TGCGCCAGCAGCTTGGGTTCCAGGGGGCCATACGAG.

On this clone: Read sequence stops 3 residues before the CDR3 end, and the germline J gene provides the missing end. This chain uses TRBV19 with TRBJ1-1, with TRBD1 identical over 9 bases. CDR1 and CDR2 (germline): LNHDA, SQIVND (reference sequence). CDR3 length equals 13 residues. J was trimmed by 3 bases and V by 6 bases; bases with no gene match: 2. CDR3: CASSGQGHTEAFF. Partial CDR3 DNA: TGTGCCAGTAGCGGACAGGGGCACACTGAA.

Points on this clone: The read halts 3 residues ahead of the CDR3 end, with the missing end drawn from the germline J gene. The rearrangement uses TRBV4-2 and TRBJ2-2, with TRBD2 matching 8 bases. V was clipped by 1 base and J by 6 bases; unmatched bases: 10. Germline lookup yields CDR1 LGHNA and CDR2 YNFKEQ. CDR3 length: 17 amino acids. The sequenced part of the CDR3 DNA is TGTGCCAGCAGCCAAGGAAGTTTCGGACTAGCAGCCGGGGAG. As protein: CASSQGSFGLAAGE. The complete CDR3 reads CASSQGSFGLAAGELFF.

On this clone itself: The read is 3 residues too short to cover the CDR3 end, so that end is filled in from the germline J gene. The chain joins TRBV7-3 to TRBJ2-1; 12 nucleotides line up with TRBD2. Germline CDR1 reads SGHTA; CDR2 reads FQGTGA. CDR3 length: 18 amino acids. V lost 4 bases to trimming and J lost 3 bases; unmatched junction nucleotides: 10. The part of the CDR3 DNA that was read is TGTGCCAGCAGCTCCCGGACTAGCGGGATATATGGCTACAATGAG. Its protein product is CASSSRTSGIYGYNE. In full, the CDR3 is CASSSRTSGIYGYNEQFF.

Comments on this clone: With the read ending 3 residues before the CDR3 end, the germline J gene is used to fill in that end. The chain recombines TRBV20-1 with TRBJ2-6, with D maybe TRBD2 (5 bases). V was trimmed by 0 bases and J by 4 bases, leaving 10 bases between them. There are 15 residues in the CDR3. CDR1 and CDR2 from the germline V gene are DFQATT and SNEGSKA (reference sequence). CDR3 in amino acids: CSARDLTIGANVLTF. The covered CDR3 bases are TGCAGTGCTAGAGACCTGACTATCGGGGCCAACGTC.

This clone ranks as medium-sized in terms of frequency. The CDR3 end is not reached by the read, which stops 3 residues before it; the germline J gene fills it in. This chain uses TRBV6-2 or TRBV6-3 with TRBJ1-2; D perhaps matches TRBD1 (6 bases). The V end lost 2 bases, the J end lost 2 bases, and 18 bases lay between the germline ends. The CDR3 is 17 residues long. From germline, CDR1 is MNHEY and CDR2 SVGEGT. The part of the CDR3 DNA that was read is TGTGCCAGCAGTTACGATCCCCAGGACAGACTCAACTATGGC. Amino acid sequence: CASSYDPQDRLNYG. The full CDR3 protein reads CASSYDPQDRLNYGYTF.

Comment on this clone: The sequence runs out 3 residues before the end of the CDR3; the remainder is reconstructed from the germline J gene. The rearrangement links TRBV20-1 to TRBJ2-7; 8 bases are a match to TRBD1. CDR1 is DFQATT, CDR2 SNEGSKA, per germline (reference sequence). The CDR3 sequence is 12 residues long. V was pared by 6 bases and J by 3 bases, with 4 bases of the junction left unmatched. Here the CDR3 reads CSASRGHYEQYF. CDR3 DNA, as far as it was read: TGCAGTGCAAGCAGGGGGCACTACGAG.

Comment on this clone: The read is 3 residues too short to cover the CDR3 end, so that end is filled in from the germline J gene. V usage is TRBV18 and J usage is TRBJ2-1, with no clear D. Trimming took 3 bases from V and 7 from J, leaving 7 bases between them. Germline V gene lookup returns CDR1 KGHSH and CDR2 LQKENI. The CDR3 totals 12 residues. The part of the CDR3 DNA that was read is TGTGCCAGCTCACCCGGAGCGAATGAG. This sequence encodes CASSPGANE. The whole CDR3 sequence reads CASSPGANEQFF.

Note on this clone: The observed sequence ends 3 residues before the CDR3 terminus, with the missing tail filled in from the germline J gene. The rearrangement joins TRBV10-3 to TRBJ2-3, with 7 nucleotides matching TRBD1. Germline lookup yields CDR1 ENHRY and CDR2 SYGVKD. Trimming at V came to 6 bases and at J to 1 base, leaving 4 bases not matched to a gene. The CDR3 totals 14 residues. The CDR3 sequence is CAISLGQRTDTQYF. CDR3 DNA (partial): TGTGCCATCAGCTTGGGACAGCGCACAGATACG.

Points on this clone: The read terminates 3 residues ahead of where the CDR3 ends, so the germline J gene completes it. V is TRBV20-1 and J is TRBJ1-4; D is unresolved. The CDR3 extends over 14 amino acids. V shed 3 bases and J shed 5 bases, with 13 bases lying between them. Germline CDR1 and CDR2: DFQATT and SNEGSKA (reference sequence). The CDR3 DNA, read in part, is TGCAGTGCTAGGTTTCCAGGAAACAATGAAAAA. Protein sequence: CSARFPGNNEK. Given in full, the CDR3 is CSARFPGNNEKLFF.

In regard to this clone: Coverage ceases 3 residues before the CDR3 finishes, and the germline J gene fills in the end. The chain carries TRBV7-9 and TRBJ2-1, with D possibly being TRBD2 (5 bases). The germline gives CDR1 SEHNR, CDR2 FQNEAQ (reference sequence). The CDR3 sequence is 14 residues long. Trimming took off 2 bases at V and 2 bases at J, with 7 bases between the two ends. The CDR3: CASSLSGPYNEQFF. The part of the CDR3 DNA that was read is TGTGCCAGCAGCTTAAGCGGCCCCTACAATGAG.

This clone counts as medium-sized by frequency. The sequence runs out 3 residues before the end of the CDR3; the remainder is reconstructed from the germline J gene. J is TRBJ2-4 and V is TRBV5-6; a possible D gene is TRBD2 (5 bases). The V gene lost 4 bases and the J gene lost 1 base, with 12 bases spanning the gap. CDR1 and CDR2 from the germline V gene are SGHDT and YYEEEE. CDR3 length: 15 residues. The sequenced part of the CDR3 DNA is TGTGCCAGCAGCCCCTTCGGGGATGCCAAAAACATT. It yields the protein CASSPFGDAKNI. The whole CDR3 reads CASSPFGDAKNIQYF.

With regard to this clone: The read stops 3 residues short of the end of the CDR3; the missing end is completed from the germline J gene. The gene calls are TRBV7-2 and TRBJ1-5; D is uncertain. Trimming removed 4 bases at V and 1 base at J, with 5 bases between. The CDR3 contains 13 residues. CDR1 is SGHTA, CDR2 FQGNSA, per germline. CDR3 sequence reads: CASSSGSNQPQHF. Incomplete CDR3 DNA: TGTGCCAGCAGCTCAGGCAGCAATCAGCCC.

With regard to this clone: Read coverage stops 3 residues before the CDR3 terminus; the germline J gene supplies the remainder. The V and J genes are TRBV29-1 and TRBJ2-2; TRBD1 agrees at 9 bases. CDR1 is SQVTM and CDR2 is ANQGSEA in the germline V gene. V dropped 6 bases and J dropped 7; count of bases not matched to a gene: 6. This CDR3 is built from 13 residues. The DNA read from the CDR3 is TGCAGCGTCGGGACAGGGATAATCGGGGAG. It is translated as CSVGTGIIGE. The full CDR3 protein reads CSVGTGIIGELFF.

Points on this clone: The read ends 3 residues before the CDR3 terminus; that terminus is restored from the germline J gene. The chain has TRBV12-3 or TRBV12-4 and TRBJ1-1; no clear D gene. CDR3 size: 14 residues. The V end was cut by 3 bases, the J end by 0 bases, with 8 bases between. The CDR3 bases that were read are TGTGCCAGCAGTTTGCAGCGATTGAACACTGAA. It translates to CASSLQRLNTE. The full CDR3 is CASSLQRLNTEAFF.

Comments on this clone: With the read ending 3 residues before the CDR3 end, the germline J gene is used to fill in that end. The J gene is TRBJ1-1, the V gene TRBV7-9, with D tentatively TRBD1 (5 bases). This CDR3 contains 14 residues. Trimming cost V 5 bases and J 4 bases, with 14 bases left between them. Germline loops: CDR1 SEHNR, CDR2 FQNEAQ (reference sequence). CDR3 bases read: TGTGCCAGCAGCGTCGGGGGTCGGGGCACTGAA. Translated: CASSVGGRGTE. The full CDR3 is CASSVGGRGTEAFF. The entire variable domain, with the rest obtained from reference TRBV7-9 and TRBJ1-1, is as follows: DTGVSQNPRHKITKRGQNVTFRCDPISEHNRLYWYRQTLGQGPEFLTYFQNEAQLEKSRLLSDRFSAERPKGSFSTLEIQRTEQGDSAMYLCASSVGGRGTEAFFGQGTRLTVV.

A note on this clone: Sequencing ends 3 residues short of the CDR3 end; the germline J gene provides the rest. This sequence joins TRBV20-1 and TRBJ2-5; 9 bases match TRBD1. The CDR3 has 15 residues. Germline lookup yields CDR1 DFQATT and CDR2 SNEGSKA (reference sequence). Unmatched junction bases numbered 4, after V lost 0 bases and J lost 2 bases. Here the CDR3 reads CSARDGDRAQETQYF. The part of the CDR3 DNA that was read is TGCAGTGCTAGAGATGGGGACAGGGCGCAAGAGACC.

As regards this clone: The CDR3 end lies 3 residues beyond the end of the read and is filled in from the germline J gene. This chain uses TRBV19 with TRBJ1-1; weak D call: TRBD1 (5 bases). CDR3 length: 12 amino acids. CDR1 LNHDA and CDR2 SQIVND come from the germline V gene (reference sequence). CDR3 DNA, as far as it was read: TGTGCCAGTAGTCTCTGGCAGGGAGCG. It yields the protein CASSLWQGA. The whole CDR3 region reads CASSLWQGAAFF.

In the case of this clone: Germline and junction disagree at one end, which may indicate a read error. Coverage ceases 3 residues before the CDR3 finishes, and the germline J gene fills in the end. The rearrangement links TRBV4-2 to TRBJ2-7, with D tentatively TRBD1 (5 bases). Germline V gene sequence: CDR1 LGHNA, CDR2 YNFKEQ. There are 14 residues in the CDR3. The CDR3 spells CASSQENRPYEQYF. The CDR3 DNA, read in part, is TGCGCCAGCAGCCAAGAAAACAGGCCCTACGAG.

Of note for this clone: The read falls 3 residues short of the CDR3 end, and the missing part is taken from the germline J gene. The chain recombines TRBV7-9 with TRBJ1-1; 10 bases are shared with TRBD1. V lost 5 bases to trimming and J lost 5 bases; unmatched junction nucleotides: 8. The CDR3 is made up of 15 amino acids. CDR1 is SEHNR, CDR2 FQNEAQ, per germline (reference sequence). The CDR3 bases that were read are TGTGCCAGCAGCCCTGACAGGGGGCAAGTGACTGAA. It translates to CASSPDRGQVTE. The full CDR3 reads CASSPDRGQVTEAFF.

According to its frequency, this clone is medium-sized. Read sequence stops 3 residues before the CDR3 end, and the germline J gene provides the missing end. The V and J genes are TRBV29-1 and TRBJ2-4; 8 nucleotides align to TRBD1. The CDR3 runs to 13 residues. V lost 7 bases, J lost 1 base, and 3 bases stayed unmatched. Germline V gene data show CDR1 as SQVTM and CDR2 as ANQGSEA. The CDR3 sequence is CSARQGAKNIQYF. The sequenced part of the CDR3 DNA is TGCAGCGCAAGACAGGGGGCCAAAAACATT.

About this clone itself: The CDR3 end is not reached by the read, which stops 3 residues before it; the germline J gene fills it in. The rearrangement joins TRBV29-1 to TRBJ2-7, with 9 bases matching TRBD1. Germline-derived CDR1 and CDR2 are SQVTM and ANQGSEA. The CDR3 is made up of 12 amino acids. V lost 7 bases and J lost 3; bases outside the gene matches: 4. CDR3 residues: CSGLTGGYEQYF. The sequenced part of the CDR3 DNA is TGCAGCGGGCTGACAGGGGGCTACGAG.

Turning to this clone: From the germline J gene comes the end of the CDR3, since the read stops 3 residues before it. The gene calls are TRBV2 and TRBJ2-3, with 12 bases lining up with TRBD2. V lost 2 bases and J lost 6; bases outside the gene matches: 6. Germline CDR1 reads SNHLY; CDR2 reads FYNNEI. CDR3 length equals 16 residues. This chain's CDR3 is CASSETTSGSDDTQYF. Incomplete CDR3 DNA: TGTGCCAGCAGTGAAACGACTAGCGGGAGTGACGATACG.

A remark on this clone: The read is 3 residues too short to cover the CDR3 end, so that end is filled in from the germline J gene. The chain combines TRBV30 with TRBJ1-2, with D unclear. From germline, CDR1 is GTSNPN and CDR2 SVGIG (reference sequence). The CDR3 totals 14 residues. The CDR3 DNA, read in part, is TGTGCCTGGAGCCGCGGGCTAGCCTCAGATACC. It is translated as CAWSRGLASDT. The whole CDR3 protein reads CAWSRGLASDTYTF. The whole variable domain, filled in from reference TRBV30 and TRBJ1-2, reads SQTIHQWPATLVQPVGSPLSLECTVEGTSNPNLYWYRQAAGRGLQLLFYSVGIGQISSEVPQNLSASRPQDRQFILSSKKLLLSDSGFYLCAWSRGLASDTYTFGSGTRLTVV.

Of note for this clone: The read finishes 3 residues shy of the CDR3 end, and the germline J gene is used to complete it. The chain is built from TRBV19 and TRBJ1-4, with 10 bases lining up with TRBD1. This CDR3 has 18 residues. Per germline, CDR1 LNHDA and CDR2 SQIVND (reference sequence). V trimming: 3 bases; J trimming: 1 base; junction bases outside the gene matches: 8. CDR3 DNA, as far as it was read: TGTGCCAGTAGTATTCGGACAGGGGGGTTGAGAACTAATGAAAAA. Translated: CASSIRTGGLRTNEK. The full CDR3 reads CASSIRTGGLRTNEKLFF.

A word on this clone: The read terminates 3 residues ahead of where the CDR3 ends, so the germline J gene completes it. This chain joins TRBV11-3 and TRBJ2-3; the D gene is possibly TRBD2 (5 bases). The germline V gene encodes CDR1 SGHNT and CDR2 YENEEA. The CDR3 contains 14 residues. Trimming removed 5 bases at V and 2 bases at J, with 11 bases between. CDR3 sequence: CASSHRTYTDTQYF. Partial CDR3 DNA: TGTGCCAGCAGCCACCGGACTTACACAGATACG.

About this clone: Sequencing ends 3 residues short of the CDR3 end; the germline J gene provides the rest. The V and J genes are TRBV5-1 and TRBJ2-3, with D possibly being TRBD1 or TRBD2 (5 bases each). Trimming took 9 bases from V and 1 from J, leaving 18 bases between them. Germline V lookup: CDR1 SGHRS, CDR2 YFSETQ. There are 15 residues in the CDR3. Partial CDR3 DNA: TGCGCCACCTCGACCGAGGGGAGACGCACAGATACG. It yields the protein CATSTEGRRTDT. The whole CDR3 region reads CATSTEGRRTDTQYF.